The clone carrying this T cell receptor beta chain was counted between two and nine times. Its antigen is as yet unknown. This entry belongs to a study of cytomegalovirus exposure and HLA in healthy donors. PCR amplification relied on 60 Vbeta primers (plus 13 Jbeta primers). TCRdb's table, derived via immunoSEQ multiplex PCR, lists solely in-frame clones and lacks some. The table includes roughly 130,000 clones, 80% detected once. General study points: Association with HLA alleles at 0.05 false discovery rate was found for about 17,000 TCR beta sequences in a later analysis. It was reported in a later analysis that an Asian-associated ancestry cluster showed fewer N-insertions than the roughly 670-donor mean.

There were likely unrecorded immune exposures, though donors were nominally healthy when sampled. The CDR3 spans 15 residues. Losses at the gene ends were 1 base for V and 8 bases for J; bases not matched to a gene: 8. Germline V gene data show CDR1 as MGHRA and CDR2 as YSYEKL. The receptor's source is a man aged 30 to 45 in good health and CMV-seronegative. Sequenced sample: PBMCs. The chain joins TRBV4-1 to TRBJ2-1; 7 bases align to TRBD2. CDR3 in amino acids: CASSQVSGRLHEQFF. In DNA, the CDR3 is TGCGCCAGCAGCCAAGTCTCCGGGAGGTTGCATGAGCAGTTCTTC.